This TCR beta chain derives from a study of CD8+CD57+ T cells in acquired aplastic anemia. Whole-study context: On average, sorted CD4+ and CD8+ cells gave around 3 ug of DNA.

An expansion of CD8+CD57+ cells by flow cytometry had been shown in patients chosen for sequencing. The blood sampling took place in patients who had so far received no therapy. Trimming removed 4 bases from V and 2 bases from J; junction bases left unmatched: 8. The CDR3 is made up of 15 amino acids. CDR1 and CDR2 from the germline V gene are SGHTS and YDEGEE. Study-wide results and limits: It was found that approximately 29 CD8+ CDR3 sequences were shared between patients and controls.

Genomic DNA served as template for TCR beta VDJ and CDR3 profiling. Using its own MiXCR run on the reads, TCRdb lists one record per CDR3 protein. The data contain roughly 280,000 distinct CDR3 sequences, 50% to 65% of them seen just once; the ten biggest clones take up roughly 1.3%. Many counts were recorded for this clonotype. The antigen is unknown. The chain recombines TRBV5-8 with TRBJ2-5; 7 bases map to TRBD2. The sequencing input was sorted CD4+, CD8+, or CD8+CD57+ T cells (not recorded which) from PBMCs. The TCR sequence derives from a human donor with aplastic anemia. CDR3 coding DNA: TGTGCCAGCAGCGTCATCGGGACTATTCAAGAGACCCAGTACTTC. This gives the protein CASSVIGTIQETQYF.